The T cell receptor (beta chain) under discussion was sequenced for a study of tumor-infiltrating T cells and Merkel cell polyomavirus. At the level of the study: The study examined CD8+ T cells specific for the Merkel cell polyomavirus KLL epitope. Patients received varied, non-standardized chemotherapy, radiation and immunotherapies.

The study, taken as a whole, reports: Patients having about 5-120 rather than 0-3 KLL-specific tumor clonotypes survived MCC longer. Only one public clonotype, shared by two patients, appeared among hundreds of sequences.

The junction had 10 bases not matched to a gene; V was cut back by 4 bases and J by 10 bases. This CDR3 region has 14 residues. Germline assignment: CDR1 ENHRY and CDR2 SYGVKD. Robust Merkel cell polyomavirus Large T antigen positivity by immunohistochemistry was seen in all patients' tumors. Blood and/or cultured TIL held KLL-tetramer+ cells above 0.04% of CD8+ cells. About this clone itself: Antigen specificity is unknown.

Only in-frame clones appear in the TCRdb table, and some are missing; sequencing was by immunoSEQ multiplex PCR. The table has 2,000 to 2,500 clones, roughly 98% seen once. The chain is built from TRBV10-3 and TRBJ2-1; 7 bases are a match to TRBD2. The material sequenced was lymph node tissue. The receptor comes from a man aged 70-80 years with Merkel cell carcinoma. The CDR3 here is CAISGLGREGEQFF. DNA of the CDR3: TGTGCCATCAGTGGACTGGGGAGGGAGGGCGAGCAGTTCTTC.